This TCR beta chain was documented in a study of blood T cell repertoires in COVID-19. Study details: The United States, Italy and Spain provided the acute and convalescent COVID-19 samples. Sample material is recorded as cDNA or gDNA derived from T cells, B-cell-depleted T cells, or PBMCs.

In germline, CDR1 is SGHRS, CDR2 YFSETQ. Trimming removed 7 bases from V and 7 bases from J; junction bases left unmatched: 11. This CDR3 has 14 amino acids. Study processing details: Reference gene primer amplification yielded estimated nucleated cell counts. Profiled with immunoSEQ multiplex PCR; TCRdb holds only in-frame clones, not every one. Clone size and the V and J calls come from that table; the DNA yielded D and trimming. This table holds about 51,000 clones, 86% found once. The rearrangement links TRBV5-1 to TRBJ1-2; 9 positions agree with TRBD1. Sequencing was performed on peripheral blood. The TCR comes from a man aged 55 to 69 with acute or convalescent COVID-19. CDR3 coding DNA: TGCGCCAGCCTACCCGGGACAGGGTCATTTGGCTACACCTTC. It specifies CASLPGTGSFGYTF.